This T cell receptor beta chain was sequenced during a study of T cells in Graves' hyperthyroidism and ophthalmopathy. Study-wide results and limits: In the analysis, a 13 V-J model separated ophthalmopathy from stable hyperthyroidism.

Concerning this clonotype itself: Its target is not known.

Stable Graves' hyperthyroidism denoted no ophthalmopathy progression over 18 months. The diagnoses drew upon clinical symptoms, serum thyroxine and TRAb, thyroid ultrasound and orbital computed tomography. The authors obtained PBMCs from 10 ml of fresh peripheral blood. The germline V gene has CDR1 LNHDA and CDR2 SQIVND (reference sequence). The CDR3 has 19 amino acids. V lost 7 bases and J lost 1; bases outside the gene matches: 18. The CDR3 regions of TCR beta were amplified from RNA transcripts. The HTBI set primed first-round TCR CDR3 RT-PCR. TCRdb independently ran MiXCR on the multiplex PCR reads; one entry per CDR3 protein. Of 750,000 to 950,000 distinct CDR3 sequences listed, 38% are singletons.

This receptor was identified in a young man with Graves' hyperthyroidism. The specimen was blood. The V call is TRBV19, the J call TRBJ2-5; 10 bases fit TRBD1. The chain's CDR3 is CASICDATGGASRQETQYF. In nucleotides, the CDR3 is TGTGCCAGTATTTGTGATGCGACAGGGGGCGCTTCCCGCCAAGAGACCCAGTACTTC.